These 14 T cell receptor beta chains came from one sample sequenced in a study of blood T cells in healthy people across ages. Sample-barcoded 5' priming and a J-beta primer mix drove a second PCR of about 6 to 12 cycles. A single record per CDR3 protein comes from TCRdb applying MiXCR to the 5' RACE reads. The sample has hundreds of thousands of distinct CDR3 sequences; less than 35% are singletons. Sequenced: blood. The receptors derive from a woman older than 75 in good health.

This clonotype is deemed medium-sized (0.01 to 0.1%). The genes are TRBV29-1 and TRBJ2-1, with TRBD2 identical over 13 bases. The CDR3 loop spans 14 amino acids. The V and J ends lost 6 bases and 4 bases, in that order; junction bases with no gene match: 3. Germline assignment: CDR1 SQVTM and CDR2 ANQGSEA. This CDR3 reads CSVRLAGGYNEQFF. The CDR3 DNA follows: TGCAGCGTCCGACTAGCGGGGGGTTACAATGAGCAGTTCTTC.

This clonotype was detected only a few times. This could be a read error, since a much larger clone is one nucleotide away. This rearrangement joins TRBV3-1 to TRBJ2-1, with 7 bases matching TRBD1. There are 13 residues in the CDR3. CDR1 is LGHDT and CDR2 is YNNKEL in the germline V gene (reference sequence). The CDR3: CASRGQSYNEQCF. In DNA form, the CDR3 reads TGTGCCAGCAGGGGACAGTCCTACAATGAGCAGTGCTTC.

To note about this clonotype: A clone one base away is much larger, so this may be a read error. This chain joins TRBV27 and TRBJ2-5; 7 nucleotides match TRBD1. The germline V gene encodes CDR1 MNHEY and CDR2 SMNVEV (reference sequence). CDR3 size: 14 residues. DNA of the CDR3: TGTGCCAGCAGTCCGGGACAGAGGAAAGATACCCAGTACTTC. Residues: CASSPGQRKDTQYF.

The chain links TRBV6-2 or TRBV6-3 to TRBJ2-4, with D perhaps matching TRBD1 (6 bases). The J call is uncertain, as TRBJ2-7 better fits the DNA end. CDR1 and CDR2 from the germline V gene are MNHEY and SVGEGT. CDR3 length: 15 amino acids. CDR3 residues: CASSYSYGDNYEQYF. DNA for the CDR3: TGTGCCAGCAGTTACTCTTACGGGGACAACTACGAGCAGTACTTC.

At least ten counts were recorded for this clonotype. The V and J genes are TRBV7-2 and TRBJ2-7, with unresolved D. V shed 5 bases and J shed 7 bases, with 15 bases lying between them. The length of the CDR3 is 13 residues. In germline, CDR1 is SGHTA, CDR2 FQGNSA. The DNA for the CDR3 is TGTGCCAGCAGCCCCGGGCCTTCAAAAGAGCAGTACTTC. It encodes CASSPGPSKEQYF.

Remarks on this clonotype: This sequence may be a read error, since a much larger clone differs from it by one base. The chain combines TRBV6-2 or TRBV6-3 with TRBJ2-7; D perhaps matches TRBD2 (5 bases). The V end lost 6 bases, the J end lost 5 bases, and 17 bases lay between the germline ends. Germline lookup yields CDR1 MNHEY and CDR2 SVGEGT. The CDR3 has 14 amino acids. CDR3 DNA: TGTGCCAGCAGGTCCGAGGGAGTCACCAACGAGCAGTACTTC. This codes for CASRSEGVTNEQYF.

This clonotype has ten or more counts. V usage is TRBV28 and J usage is TRBJ2-3, with a possible D match to TRBD2 (7 bases). The CDR3 is 15 residues long. V was trimmed by 3 bases and J by 3 bases, leaving 13 bases between them. Germline V gives CDR1 MDHEN, CDR2 SYDVKM. The CDR3 region has the DNA TGTGCCAGCAGTTTTCCGGGGGGCGGAACAGATACGCAGTATTTT. Protein product: CASSFPGGGTDTQYF.

This clonotype was found many times. The chain is built from TRBV5-1 and TRBJ2-5; D is unclear. Germline values: CDR1 SGHRS, CDR2 YFSETQ. The germline V and J ends were trimmed by 1 base and 5 bases, with 9 bases remaining between them. The CDR3 has 13 amino acids. CDR3 sequence (DNA): TGCGCCAGCAGCTTGTACCCCGACGAGACCCAGTACTTC. It yields the protein CASSLYPDETQYF.

A few counts support this clonotype. The chain has TRBV18 and TRBJ1-1; no definite D call. Looked up from germline, CDR1 is KGHSH and CDR2 is LQKENI. Trimming left V 6 bases short and J 1 base short, with 12 bases between. CDR3 length: 14 amino acids. The CDR3 spells CASSPRNGNTEAFF. CDR3 nucleotide sequence: TGTGCCAGCTCCCCTCGGAACGGGAACACTGAAGCTTTCTTT.

The gene calls are TRBV6-5 and TRBJ2-5; 10 bases agree with TRBD2. The CDR3 is 15 residues long. The germline V gene has CDR1 MNHEY and CDR2 SVGAGI. V lost 6 bases to trimming and J lost 11 bases; unmatched junction nucleotides: 15. The CDR3 spells CASSDGTSDYNVQYF. Written as DNA, the CDR3 is TGTGCCAGCAGCGACGGGACTAGCGACTACAATGTGCAGTACTTC.

This clonotype showed up many times. The chain employs TRBV7-8 and TRBJ2-7; D may be TRBD1 (7 bases). The CDR3 extends over 14 amino acids. Trimming cost V 5 bases and J 3 bases, with 14 bases left between them. Germline CDR1 SGHVS, CDR2 FQNEAQ. CDR3 nucleotide sequence: TGTGCCAGCAGCAGGGGGGACAGCGGCTACGAGCAGTACTTC. It specifies CASSRGDSGYEQYF.

This clonotype was observed many times. This could be a read error, since a much larger clone is one nucleotide away. The CDR3 loop reads CASSWSEQYF. The DNA of the CDR3 is TGTGCCAGCAGCTGGTCCGAGCAGTACTTC. The V and J genes are TRBV7-9 and TRBJ2-7; no clear D gene. The ends were cut back, 4 bases at V and 6 bases at J, with 4 bases in the middle. This CDR3 has 10 amino acids. Germline V gene lookup returns CDR1 SEHNR and CDR2 FQNEAQ (reference sequence).

The sample holds many counts of this clonotype. This chain uses TRBV15 with TRBJ1-4; D is undetermined. Germline assignment: CDR1 LNHNV and CDR2 YYDKDF (reference sequence). With 1 base removed from V and 4 bases from J, the gap between germline ends came to 19 bases. This CDR3 is 18 amino acids long. CDR3 residues: CATSRGGGSSSGNEKLFF. The DNA for the CDR3 is TGTGCCACCAGCAGAGGCGGCGGGTCCTCTTCGGGTAATGAAAAACTGTTTTTT.

This clonotype was observed many times. V and J are TRBV6-1 and TRBJ2-7, with D possibly matching TRBD1 (6 bases). From germline, CDR1 is MNHNS and CDR2 SASEGT. The germline V and J ends were trimmed by 5 bases and 7 bases, with 15 bases remaining between them. The CDR3 sequence is 13 residues long. The CDR3 region is CASSRLGHREQYF. The CDR3 DNA follows: TGTGCCAGCAGTAGGTTGGGACATCGGGAGCAGTACTTC.